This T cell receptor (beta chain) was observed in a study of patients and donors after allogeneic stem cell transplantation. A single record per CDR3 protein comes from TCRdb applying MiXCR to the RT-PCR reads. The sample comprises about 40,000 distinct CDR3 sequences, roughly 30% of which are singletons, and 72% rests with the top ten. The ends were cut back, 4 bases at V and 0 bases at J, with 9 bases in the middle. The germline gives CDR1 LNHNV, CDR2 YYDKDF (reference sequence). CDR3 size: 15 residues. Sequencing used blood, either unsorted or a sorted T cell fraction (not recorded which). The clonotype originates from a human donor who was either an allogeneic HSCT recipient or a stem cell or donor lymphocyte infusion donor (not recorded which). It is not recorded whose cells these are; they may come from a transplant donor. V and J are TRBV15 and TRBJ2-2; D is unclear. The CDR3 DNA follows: TGTGCCACCAGCACCCGACAAGCGAACACCGGGGAGCTGTTTTTT. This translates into CATSTRQANTGELFF.